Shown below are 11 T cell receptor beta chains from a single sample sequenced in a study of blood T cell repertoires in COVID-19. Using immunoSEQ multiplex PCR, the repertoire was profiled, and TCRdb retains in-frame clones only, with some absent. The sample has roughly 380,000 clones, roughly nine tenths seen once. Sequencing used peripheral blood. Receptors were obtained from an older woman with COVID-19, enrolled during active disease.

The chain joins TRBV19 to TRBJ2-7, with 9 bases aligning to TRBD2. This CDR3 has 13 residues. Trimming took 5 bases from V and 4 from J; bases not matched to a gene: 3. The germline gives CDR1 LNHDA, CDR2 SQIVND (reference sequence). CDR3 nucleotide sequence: TGTGCCAGTAGTCGTAGCGGGAGTTACGAGCAGTACTTC. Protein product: CASSRSGSYEQYF.

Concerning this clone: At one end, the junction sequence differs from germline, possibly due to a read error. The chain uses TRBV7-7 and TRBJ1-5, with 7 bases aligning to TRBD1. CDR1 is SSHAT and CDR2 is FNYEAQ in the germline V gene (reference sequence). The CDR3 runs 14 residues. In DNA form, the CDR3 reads TGTGCTAGCAGCTGTCATCAGGGGGTACAGCCCCAGCATTTT. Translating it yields CASSCHQGVQPQHF.

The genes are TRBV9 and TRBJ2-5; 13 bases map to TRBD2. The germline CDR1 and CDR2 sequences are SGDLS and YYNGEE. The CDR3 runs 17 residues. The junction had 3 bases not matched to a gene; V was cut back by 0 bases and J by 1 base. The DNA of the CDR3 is TGTGCCAGCAGCGTAGGAGGACTAGCGGGGGCCCAAGAGACCCAGTACTTC. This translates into CASSVGGLAGAQETQYF.

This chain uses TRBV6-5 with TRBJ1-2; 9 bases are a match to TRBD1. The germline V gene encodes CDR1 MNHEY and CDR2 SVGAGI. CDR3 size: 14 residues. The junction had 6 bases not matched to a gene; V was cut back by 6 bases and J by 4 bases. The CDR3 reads CASRRDRAVYGYTF. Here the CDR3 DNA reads TGTGCCAGCAGACGGGACAGGGCGGTCTATGGCTACACCTTC.

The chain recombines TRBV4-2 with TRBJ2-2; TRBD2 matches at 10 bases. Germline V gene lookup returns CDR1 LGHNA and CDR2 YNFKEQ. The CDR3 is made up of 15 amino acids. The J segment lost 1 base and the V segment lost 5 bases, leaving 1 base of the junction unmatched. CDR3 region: CASSERGGNTGELFF. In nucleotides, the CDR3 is TGTGCCAGCAGCGAGCGGGGGGGGAACACCGGGGAGCTGTTTTTT.

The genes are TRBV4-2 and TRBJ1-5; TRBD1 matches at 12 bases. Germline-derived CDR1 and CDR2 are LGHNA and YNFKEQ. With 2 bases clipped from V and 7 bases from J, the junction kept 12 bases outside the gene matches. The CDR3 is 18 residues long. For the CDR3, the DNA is TGTGCCAGCAGCCAAACTACCGGGACAGGGGGCGGGGGACAGCCCCAGCATTTT. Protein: CASSQTTGTGGGGQPQHF.

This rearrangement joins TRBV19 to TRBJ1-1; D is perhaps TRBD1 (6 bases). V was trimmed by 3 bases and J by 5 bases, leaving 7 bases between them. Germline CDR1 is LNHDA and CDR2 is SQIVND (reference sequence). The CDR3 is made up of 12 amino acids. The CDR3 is CASSIGQTEAFF. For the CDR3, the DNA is TGTGCCAGTAGTATTGGACAGACTGAAGCTTTCTTT.

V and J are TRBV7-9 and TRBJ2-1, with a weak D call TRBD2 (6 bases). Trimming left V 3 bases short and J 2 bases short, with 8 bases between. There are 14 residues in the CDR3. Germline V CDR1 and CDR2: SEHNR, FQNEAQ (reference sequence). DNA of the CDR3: TGTGCCAGCAGCTTTGGGGAGGCCTACAATGAGCAGTTCTTC. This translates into CASSFGEAYNEQFF. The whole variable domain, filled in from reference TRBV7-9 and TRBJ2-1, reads DTGVSQNPRHKITKRGQNVTFRCDPISEHNRLYWYRQTLGQGPEFLTYFQNEAQLEKSRLLSDRFSAERPKGSFSTLEIQRTEQGDSAMYLCASSFGEAYNEQFFGPGTRLTVL.

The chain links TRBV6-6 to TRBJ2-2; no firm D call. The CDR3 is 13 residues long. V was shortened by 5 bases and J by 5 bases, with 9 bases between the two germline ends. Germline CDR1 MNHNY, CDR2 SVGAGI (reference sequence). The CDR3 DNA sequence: TGTGCCAGCAGTAACTATGAGACCGGGGAGCTGTTTTTT. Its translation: CASSNYETGELFF.

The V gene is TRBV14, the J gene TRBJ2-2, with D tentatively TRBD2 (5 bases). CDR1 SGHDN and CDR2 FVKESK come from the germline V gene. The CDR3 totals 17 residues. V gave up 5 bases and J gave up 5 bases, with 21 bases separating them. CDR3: CASSDRQTSGKTGELFF. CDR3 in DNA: TGTGCCAGCAGCGACCGACAAACCTCGGGGAAAACCGGGGAGCTGTTTTTT.

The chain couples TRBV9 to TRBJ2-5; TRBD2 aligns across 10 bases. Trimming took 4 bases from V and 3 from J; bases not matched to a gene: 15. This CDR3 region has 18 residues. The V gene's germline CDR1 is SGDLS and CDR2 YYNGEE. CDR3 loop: CASSPSGGPTGAKETQYF. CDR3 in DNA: TGTGCCAGCAGCCCTAGCGGGGGTCCGACTGGGGCTAAAGAGACCCAGTACTTC.